This is a list of T cell receptor beta chains from one sample in a study of blood T cell repertoires in COVID-19. The assay was immunoSEQ multiplex PCR, and TCRdb's table has in-frame clones only and misses some. Of about 200,000 clones in the sample, more than 75% were seen once. The sequenced sample consisted of PBMCs or T cells enriched from blood (not recorded which). The source of these receptors is a middle-aged man with acute COVID-19. The CDR3 runs from the conserved cysteine through the conserved F or W. The size field is filled for only some rows; it gives once, few, many or a size class.

>TRBV12-3/TRBV12-4|TRBJ1-1|-
CASILGAGTEAFF
>TRBV3-1/TRBV3-2|TRBJ1-3|-
CASSQGGNTIYF
>TRBV28|TRBJ2-1|once
CAILAGAGSYNEQFF
>TRBV12-3/TRBV12-4|TRBJ2-5|-
CASRQANQETQYF
>TRBV5-6|TRBJ2-1|few
CASSRTSGSADEQFF
>TRBV6-5|TRBJ1-2|once
CASRTTGPGYGYTF
>TRBV15|TRBJ2-1|-
CATSRGGLAGYNEQFF
>TRBV28|TRBJ1-4|-
CASRSPRGVEKLFF
>TRBV18|TRBJ1-6|-
CASSRAAVDRANSPLHF
>TRBV28|TRBJ2-1|-
CASSLRSSIIYNEQFF
>TRBV15|TRBJ1-5|-
CATSTGDQPQHF
>TRBV25-1|TRBJ2-1|-
CASSDLGGGWGEQFF
>TRBV7-2|TRBJ2-5|-
CASSSRRLAGPQYF
>TRBV6-5|TRBJ2-1|-
CASRDGSYNEQFF
>TRBV19|TRBJ2-2|-
CASSIRGETGELFF
>TRBV12-3/TRBV12-4|TRBJ1-1|few
CASTQNTEAFF
>TRBV5-1|TRBJ1-6|-
CASRTSPGQTNSPLHF
>TRBV10-3|TRBJ1-4|-
CAISETRDRGEKLFF
>TRBV15|TRBJ2-7|-
CATSRQGGSYEQYF
>TRBV5-1|TRBJ1-1|-
CASSFSGQGNTEAFF
>TRBV27|TRBJ2-2|-
CASSPQENTGELFF
>TRBV14|TRBJ2-7|-
CASSWGQGSPWEQYF
>TRBV6-5|TRBJ2-7|few
CASGNRGNEQYF
>TRBV19|TRBJ1-6|-
CASDLGGGISPLHF
>TRBV11-2|TRBJ1-1|-
CASSLGTAQTEAFF
>TRBV28|TRBJ1-1|few
CARTAPQDRGRTEAFF
>TRBV5-1|TRBJ2-5|-
CASSPERGQETQYF
>TRBV11-3|TRBJ2-3|-
CASSPGGGRAFFFRTDTQYF
>TRBV10-3|TRBJ1-4|-
CAISPGQGNEKLFF
>TRBV5-5|TRBJ2-4|-
CASSPARDSGNIQYF
>TRBV28|TRBJ1-1|-
CASSRLINTEAFF
>TRBV5-1|TRBJ2-3|-
CASSPTIPSPHF
>TRBV21-1|TRBJ2-3|-
CASSKPGTDTQYF
>TRBV7-9|TRBJ1-4|once
CASSLTGAEKLFF
>TRBV5-4|TRBJ2-3|-
CASSPGASGRWTDTQYF
>TRBV18|TRBJ2-3|-
CASSPTRADTQYF
>TRBV27|TRBJ2-7|-
CASSATVTPYEQYF
>TRBV10-2|TRBJ2-3|-
CASSEDRLAVTDTQYF
>TRBV9|TRBJ2-1|-
CASSVDPASGYNEQFF
>TRBV2|TRBJ2-3|-
CASSDSGWSSRVADTQYF
>TRBV5-1|TRBJ2-5|-
CASSLPGFQETQYF
>TRBV6-4|TRBJ1-4|few
CASRAPRDRNEKLFF
>TRBV11-2|TRBJ1-3|-
CASSRSGNTIYF
>TRBV7-2|TRBJ2-3|-
CASSLESTGGTQYF
>TRBV7-9|TRBJ2-6|-
CASLASAAGANVLTF
>TRBV28|TRBJ2-1|-
CASNLRQGLYNEQFF
>TRBV6-1|TRBJ2-1|-
CASSEAGWGVDYNEQFF
>TRBV5-6|TRBJ2-7|many
CASSLGTGHSYEQYF
>TRBV6-1|TRBJ2-3|-
CASSVAGGPGADTQYF
>TRBV4-1|TRBJ1-4|-
CASSVTGNEKLFF
>TRBV19|TRBJ1-2|once
CASTGYRGGPYGYTF
>TRBV2|TRBJ2-7|-
CASSPGTSDRSYEQYF